The 7 T cell receptor beta chains reported below all come from one sample, sequenced in a study of T-cell reconstitution after alpha-beta-depleted transplantation in children. TCRbeta library preparation incorporated unique molecular identifiers. MiXCR, run by TCRdb on the PCR reads, gives a single entry per CDR3 protein. The table shows under 20,000 distinct CDR3 sequences, with over 10% occurring only once. The sequences come from PBMCs, mostly from graft donor cells, collected 180 days after TCRalphabeta/CD19-depleted stem cell transplant. The receptors originated from a boy under three years old who had a stem cell transplant for Wiskott-Aldrich syndrome, so the T cells may come from the graft donor.

In this sample, this clonotype turned up a few times. V is TRBV20-1 and J is TRBJ1-4, with TRBD1 identical over 8 bases. J lost 5 bases, V lost 8 bases, and 7 bases had no gene match. The CDR3 has 13 residues. CDR1 is DFQATT, CDR2 SNEGSKA, per germline (reference sequence). The CDR3: CSCPGTGNEKLFF. The DNA for the CDR3 is TGCAGTTGTCCCGGGACAGGCAATGAAAAACTGTTTTTT.

This chain connects TRBV7-6 to TRBJ2-3; no reliable D call. Between the trimmed V and J ends, which lost 5 bases and 0 bases, there was a span of 12 bases. CDR1 and CDR2 (germline): SGHVS, FNYEAQ. The CDR3 extends over 15 amino acids. The DNA for the CDR3 is TGTGCCAGCAGCCTCCAGGCTGTGAGCACAGATACGCAGTATTTT. Its protein product is CASSLQAVSTDTQYF.

This clonotype was found a few times. This sequence joins TRBV20-1 and TRBJ1-2; no definite D call. The CDR3 sequence is 11 residues long. The V and J ends lost 7 bases and 2 bases respectively, with 8 bases between them. Germline V gives CDR1 DFQATT, CDR2 SNEGSKA (reference sequence). The CDR3 reads CSVPHNYGYTF. The CDR3 DNA reads TGCAGTGTCCCCCACAACTATGGCTACACCTTC.

This clonotype is medium-sized in the sample. J is TRBJ2-5 and V is TRBV5-8; 8 bases fit TRBD2. Looked up from germline, CDR1 is SGHTS and CDR2 is YDEGEE. The CDR3 totals 16 residues. Unmatched junction bases numbered 9, after V lost 0 bases and J lost 5 bases. The CDR3 here is CASSLDVGRAGETQYF. CDR3 bases: TGTGCCAGCAGCTTGGACGTCGGGAGGGCCGGGGAGACCCAGTACTTC. Complete variable domain (other parts from reference TRBV5-8 and TRBJ2-5): EAGVTQSPTHLIKTRGQQATLRCSPISGHTSVYWYQQALGLGLQFLLWYDEGEERNRGNFPPRFSGRQFPNYSSELNVNALELEDSALYLCASSLDVGRAGETQYFGPGTRLLVL.

This clonotype is labeled medium-sized. This sequence joins TRBV7-9 and TRBJ1-1; 9 bases are shared with TRBD1. There are 13 residues in the CDR3. Unmatched junction bases numbered 5, after V lost 6 bases and J lost 6 bases. Germline V gene data show CDR1 as SEHNR and CDR2 as FQNEAQ (reference sequence). The CDR3 sequence: CASRPRTGAEAFF. The DNA of the CDR3 is TGTGCCAGCAGACCTCGGACAGGGGCTGAAGCTTTCTTT.

This clonotype was recorded many times. The chain uses TRBV3-1 and TRBJ2-5, with TRBD2 identical over 8 bases. Per germline, CDR1 LGHDT and CDR2 YNNKEL (reference sequence). The ends lost 3 bases at V and 4 bases at J; junction bases unmatched: 7. This CDR3 is 15 amino acids long. CDR3 DNA sequence: TGTGCCAGCAGCCAGGGGTGGACTAGCCCAGAGACCCAGTACTTC. It yields the protein CASSQGWTSPETQYF.

The V gene is TRBV15, the J gene TRBJ2-7, with TRBD2 as a possible D gene (6 bases). The V gene's germline CDR1 is LNHNV and CDR2 YYDKDF (reference sequence). The V end was cut by 3 bases, the J end by 3 bases, with 9 bases between. The CDR3 loop spans 13 amino acids. CDR3 bases: TGTGCCACCAGCAGGGGGAGGATCTACGAGCAGTACTTC. Encoded protein: CATSRGRIYEQYF.